The present T cell receptor (beta chain) was sequenced within a study of blood T cell repertoires in COVID-19. The wider study: Italy, Spain and the United States were the sources of the convalescent and acute COVID-19 samples. Sources were T cells, B-cell-depleted T cells, or PBMCs; the material itself was cDNA or gDNA.

V gave up 3 bases and J gave up 5 bases, with 16 bases separating them. Germline CDR1 LNHDA, CDR2 SQIVND (reference sequence). The CDR3 runs 15 residues. As processed by the authors: Amplifying reference gene primers gave estimates of nucleated cell counts. The table came from immunoSEQ multiplex PCR; TCRdb's copy has only in-frame clones and leaves some out. D and trimming were read from the DNA, whereas the V and J calls and clone size are those reported in that table. The repertoire consists of 280,000 or so clones, with approximately 83% occurring once and the leading ten covering approximately 2%.

Sequences were obtained from peripheral blood. This chain joins TRBV19 and TRBJ1-1; D might be TRBD1 (5 bases). The clonotype was recovered from a woman between 25 and 40 years old who had recovered from COVID-19. Here the CDR3 DNA reads TGTGCCAGTAGTATTCTCATCGGGGGGAGGACTGAAGCTTTCTTT. Its protein is CASSILIGGRTEAFF.